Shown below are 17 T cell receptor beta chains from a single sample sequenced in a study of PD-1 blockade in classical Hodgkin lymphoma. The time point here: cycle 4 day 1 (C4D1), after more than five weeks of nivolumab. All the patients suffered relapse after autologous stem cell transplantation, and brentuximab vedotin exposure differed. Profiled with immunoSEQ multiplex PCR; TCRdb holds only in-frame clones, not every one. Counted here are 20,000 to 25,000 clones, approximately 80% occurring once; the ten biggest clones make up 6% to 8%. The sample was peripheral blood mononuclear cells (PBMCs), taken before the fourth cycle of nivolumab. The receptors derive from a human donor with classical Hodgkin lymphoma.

The CDR3 loop reads CASGLVLSKENTEAFF. The CDR3 DNA reads as TGTGCTAGTGGTTTGGTACTATCGAAAGAGAACACTGAAGCTTTCTTT. The gene calls are TRBV12-5 and TRBJ1-1; D gene ambiguous. V was pared by 0 bases and J by 1 base, with 12 bases between. This CDR3 comprises 16 residues. Germline CDR1 is LGHNT and CDR2 is FRNRAP.

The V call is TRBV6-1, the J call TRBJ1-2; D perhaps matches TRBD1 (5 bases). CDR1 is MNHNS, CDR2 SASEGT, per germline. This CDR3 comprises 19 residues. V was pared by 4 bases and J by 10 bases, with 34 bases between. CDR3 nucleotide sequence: TGTGCCAGCAGTGTTTCCGGGTTGGTAGGGCCCGTCGGGGGATACGACTACACCTTC. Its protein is CASSVSGLVGPVGGYDYTF.

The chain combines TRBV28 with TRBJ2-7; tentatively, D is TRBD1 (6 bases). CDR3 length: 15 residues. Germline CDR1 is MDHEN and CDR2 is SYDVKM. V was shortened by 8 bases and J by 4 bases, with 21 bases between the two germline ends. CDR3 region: CASADDGTHEYEQYF. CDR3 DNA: TGTGCCAGCGCGGATGACGGGACACACGAATACGAGCAGTACTTC.

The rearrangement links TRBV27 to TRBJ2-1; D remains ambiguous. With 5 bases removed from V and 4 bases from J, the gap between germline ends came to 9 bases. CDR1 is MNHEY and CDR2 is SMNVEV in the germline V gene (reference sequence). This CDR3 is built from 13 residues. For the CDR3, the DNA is TGTGCCAGCAGTCACACCCTATACAATGAGCAGTTCTTC. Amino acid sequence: CASSHTLYNEQFF.

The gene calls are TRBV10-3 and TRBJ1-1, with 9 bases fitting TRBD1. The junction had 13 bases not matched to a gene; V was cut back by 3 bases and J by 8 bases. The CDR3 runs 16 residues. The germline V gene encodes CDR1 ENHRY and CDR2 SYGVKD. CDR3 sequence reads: CAISEMPGQGLGEAFF. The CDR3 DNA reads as TGTGCCATCAGTGAAATGCCGGGACAGGGTCTCGGGGAAGCTTTCTTT.

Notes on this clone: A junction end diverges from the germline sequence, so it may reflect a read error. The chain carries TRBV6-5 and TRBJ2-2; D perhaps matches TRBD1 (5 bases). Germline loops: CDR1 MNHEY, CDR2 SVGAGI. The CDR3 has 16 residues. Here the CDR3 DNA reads TGTGCCAGCAGTTACTCGCCCAGGGTTGACACCGAGGAGCTGTTTTTT. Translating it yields CASSYSPRVDTEELFF.

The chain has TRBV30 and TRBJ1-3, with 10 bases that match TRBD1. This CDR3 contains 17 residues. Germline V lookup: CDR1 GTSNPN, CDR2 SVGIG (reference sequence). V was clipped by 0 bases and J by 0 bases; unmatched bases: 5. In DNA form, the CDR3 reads TGTGCCTGGAGTGTGGGGACAGGGGCCCCCTCTGGAAACACCATATATTTT. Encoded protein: CAWSVGTGAPSGNTIYF.

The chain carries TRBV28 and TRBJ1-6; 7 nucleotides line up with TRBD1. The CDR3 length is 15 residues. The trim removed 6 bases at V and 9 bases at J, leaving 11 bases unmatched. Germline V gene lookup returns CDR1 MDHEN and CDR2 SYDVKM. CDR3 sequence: CASRREGARVSPLHF. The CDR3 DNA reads TGTGCCAGCAGACGTGAGGGGGCGCGGGTTTCACCCCTCCACTTT.

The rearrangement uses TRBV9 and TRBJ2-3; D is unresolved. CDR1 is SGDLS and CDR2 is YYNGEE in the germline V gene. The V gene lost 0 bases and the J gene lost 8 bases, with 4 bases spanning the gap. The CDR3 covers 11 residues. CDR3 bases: TGTGCCAGCAGCGTAGCTGGTACGCAGTATTTT. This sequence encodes CASSVAGTQYF.

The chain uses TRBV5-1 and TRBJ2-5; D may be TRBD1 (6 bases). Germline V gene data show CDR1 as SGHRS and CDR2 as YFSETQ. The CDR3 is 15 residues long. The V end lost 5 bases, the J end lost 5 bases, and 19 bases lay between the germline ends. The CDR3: CASSYGPTGLETQYF. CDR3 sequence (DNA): TGCGCCAGCAGTTATGGTCCGACAGGCTTGGAGACCCAGTACTTC.

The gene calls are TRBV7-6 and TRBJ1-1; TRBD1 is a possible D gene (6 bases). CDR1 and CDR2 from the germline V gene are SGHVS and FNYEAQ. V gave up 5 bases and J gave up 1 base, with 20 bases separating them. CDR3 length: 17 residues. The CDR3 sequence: CASSLSAGHLTNTEAFF. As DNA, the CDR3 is TGTGCCAGCAGCCTCTCGGCGGGACATCTTACGAACACTGAAGCTTTCTTT.

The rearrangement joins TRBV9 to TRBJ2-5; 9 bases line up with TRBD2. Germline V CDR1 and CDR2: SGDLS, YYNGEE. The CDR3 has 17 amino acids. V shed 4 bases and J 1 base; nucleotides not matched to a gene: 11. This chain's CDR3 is CASSPIAGANLQETQYF. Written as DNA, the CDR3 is TGTGCCAGCAGCCCTATAGCGGGGGCTAACCTCCAAGAGACCCAGTACTTC.

CDR3 region: CASSVDTGGTGELFF. The CDR3 DNA sequence: TGTGCCAGCAGCGTAGATACAGGGGGTACCGGGGAGCTGTTTTTT. This rearrangement joins TRBV9 to TRBJ2-2; 8 bases agree with TRBD1. Germline CDR1 is SGDLS and CDR2 is YYNGEE. With V trimmed by 0 bases and J by 5 bases, 3 bases remained unmatched. The length of the CDR3 is 15 residues.

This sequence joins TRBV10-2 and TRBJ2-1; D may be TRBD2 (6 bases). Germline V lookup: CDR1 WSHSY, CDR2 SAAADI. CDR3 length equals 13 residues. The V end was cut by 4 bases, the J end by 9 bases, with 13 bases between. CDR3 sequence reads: CASSGLALGEQFF. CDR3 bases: TGCGCCAGCAGTGGGCTAGCGCTGGGTGAGCAGTTCTTC.

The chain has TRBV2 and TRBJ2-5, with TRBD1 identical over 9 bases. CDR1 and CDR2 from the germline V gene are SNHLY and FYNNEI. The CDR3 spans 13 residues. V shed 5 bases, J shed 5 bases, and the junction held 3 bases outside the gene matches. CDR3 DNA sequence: TGTGCCAGCAGTTACGGACAGGGGGAGACCCAGTACTTC. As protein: CASSYGQGETQYF.

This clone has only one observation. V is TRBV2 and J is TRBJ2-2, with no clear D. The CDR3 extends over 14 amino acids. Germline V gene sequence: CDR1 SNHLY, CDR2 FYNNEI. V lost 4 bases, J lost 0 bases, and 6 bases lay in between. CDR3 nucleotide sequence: TGTGCCAGCAGTGGGACGGCGAACACCGGGGAGCTGTTTTTT. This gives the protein CASSGTANTGELFF.

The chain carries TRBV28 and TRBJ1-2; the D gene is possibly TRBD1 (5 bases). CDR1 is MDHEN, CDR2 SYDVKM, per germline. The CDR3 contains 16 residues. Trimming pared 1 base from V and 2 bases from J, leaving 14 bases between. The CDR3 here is CASSLSGTDNNYGYTF. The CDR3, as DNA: TGTGCCAGCAGTTTATCTGGGACGGATAACAACTATGGCTACACCTTC.